This T cell receptor beta chain was found in a study of Graves' ophthalmopathy and Graves' hyperthyroidism (dated by TCRdb to about 2018). As for the study more broadly: Peripheral blood was collected at initial diagnosis, before any treatment. To explore V-J signatures that distinguish ophthalmopathy from hyperthyroidism, a discovery set of about a hundred patients was enrolled, made up of around 44 with ophthalmopathy and 55 to 65 with stable hyperthyroidism. In roughly 6 hyperthyroidism patients, T-cell repertoires of thyroid tissue and blood were compared. Following sample collection, hyperthyroidism patients were given methimazole at a starting dose of 30 mg daily, and ophthalmopathy patients were given high-dose intravenous methylprednisolone. An independent validation cohort comprised 18 hyperthyroidism patients and 15 to 17 patients who later progressed from hyperthyroidism to ophthalmopathy. To tell Graves' ophthalmopathy apart from Graves' hyperthyroidism, and to predict which patients would progress to ophthalmopathy, the study relied on TCR beta repertoire signatures. In total, approximately 130 blood samples were TCR-sequenced: around 42 ophthalmopathy, roughly 80 hyperthyroidism and some 17 hyperthyroidism-to-ophthalmopathy patients. The approximately 98 discovery patients were randomly divided into training and test sets at a 7:3 ratio. What the study reported, not specific to this receptor: In validation, the model predicted ophthalmopathy progression with more than 55% sensitivity and 72.22% specificity; 12 predicted patients were CT-confirmed with GO in a median of around 6 months. The 13-signature model separated ophthalmopathy from stable hyperthyroidism with approximately 90% sensitivity and approximately 83% specificity in cross-validation, and 80%/75% in the test set. Sample size was not predetermined statistically, and investigators were not blinded to group allocation. Most of the expanded thyroid clonotypes with a frequency above 0.001 were also detected in blood, and it was suggested that the thyroid immune response may be reflected by blood repertoires.

TCR beta CDR3 regions were amplified from RNA transcripts for repertoire sequencing. A first-round RT-PCR used HTBI primers with the Qiagen OneStep RT-PCR kit, followed by a second-round multiplex PCR, size selection and purification. Libraries were sequenced on an Illumina HiSeq2000 using paired-end 100 bp reads. For the original study's pipeline: SOAPnuke was used to process the reads, removing any read that contained adapters or uncalled bases, had a mean Phred below 15, or lacked an exact match to the constant primer or identifier. High-quality paired reads were merged with COPE v1.2.5. Clonotypes were defined as unique nucleotide sequences and were aligned to IMGT TRB V, D and J references using MiTCR v1.1. The analysis was limited to V-J combinations with a frequency above 0.0001, which together covered around 99% of the repertoires. For each V-J combination, a TCR clonal expansion and chaos score was defined as the ratio of F50 clonal expansion to chaos observed in the TCRdist matrix. Welch's t-statistics and random forest were used to reduce features to about 13 V-J combinations, which were fed into a naive Bayes classifier. The similarity between thyroid and blood repertoires was quantified using the Morisita-Horn index. TCRdb applied fastp at Q25 and MiXCR to the public reads, then kept only in-frame beta chains. Rows with a matching CDR3 protein are joined into one entry that keeps the most common DNA and genes. The V and J calls follow TCRdb's processing rather than the paper's. In all, the sample holds about 400,000 distinct CDR3 sequences, and roughly 21% of those were seen once. The ten top clones hold around 3.2% of the sample.

For CDR1 and CDR2, the germline V gene lists SGHAT and FQNNGV. Inclusive of the bounding cysteine and phenylalanine, the CDR3 is 16 residues long. The retained sequence is limited to the CDR3, 48 bases, with the frame set at the first base. From V the trimming removes 5 bases and from J it removes 2 bases, while the gene matches leave 9 bases of the junction unaccounted for. Stable hyperthyroidism was defined as no progression to ophthalmopathy within 18 months of follow-up. The hyperthyroidism patients were 18 to 65 years old and newly diagnosed, with a disease duration of less than 2 months. Patients were excluded if they had other autoimmune diseases, uncontrolled infections, pregnancy or lactation. Clinical symptoms, serum thyroxine, TRAb, thyroid ultrasound and orbital computed tomography were used for diagnosis. Ficoll-Paque density gradient centrifugation was used to isolate PBMCs from approximately 11 ml of fresh peripheral blood. Total RNA was extracted with Trizol reagent and quality-checked on an Agilent 2100 Bioanalyzer.

This clonotype was counted many times. The clone's antigen remains unknown. One base away there is no much larger clone; base qualities are not given. The chain is made from TRBV11-2 and TRBJ2-7, and 10 junction bases match TRBD1. This receptor was taken from a woman between 18 and 30 years old with stable Graves' hyperthyroidism. Donor details come from another sample of the same person, matched by shared clones. Sequenced material: peripheral blood. The nucleotides are TGTGCCAGCAGCCCAATCGACAGGGGGCTAGCCTACGAGCAGTACTTC. The translation is CASSPIDRGLAYEQYF. With the rest looked up from the reference TRBV11-2 and TRBJ2-7 genes rather than sequenced, the full variable domain is EAGVAQSPRYKIIEKRQSVAFWCNPISGHATLYWYQQILGQGPKLLIQFQNNGVVDDSQLPKDRFSAERLKGVDSTLKIQPAKLEDSAVYLCASSPIDRGLAYEQYFGPGTRLTVT.